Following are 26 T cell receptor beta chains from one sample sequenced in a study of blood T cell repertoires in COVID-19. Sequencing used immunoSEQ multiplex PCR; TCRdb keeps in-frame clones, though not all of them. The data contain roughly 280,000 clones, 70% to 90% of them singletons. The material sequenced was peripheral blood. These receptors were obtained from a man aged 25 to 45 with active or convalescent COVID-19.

Here the CDR3 DNA reads TGCGCCAGCAGCTTGGGCGACAGACTAAACACCATATATTTT. It encodes CASSLGDRLNTIYF. V is TRBV5-1 and J is TRBJ1-3; possibly TRBD1 for D (5 bases). Germline assignment: CDR1 SGHRS and CDR2 YFSETQ. CDR3 length equals 14 residues. The V and J ends lost 0 bases and 6 bases respectively, with 10 bases between them.

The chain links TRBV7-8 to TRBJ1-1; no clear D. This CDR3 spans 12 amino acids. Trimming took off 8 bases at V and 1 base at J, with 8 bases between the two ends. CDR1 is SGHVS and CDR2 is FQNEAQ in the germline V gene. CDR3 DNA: TGTGCCAGCGGCCCCTGGAACACTGAAGCTTTCTTT. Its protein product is CASGPWNTEAFF.

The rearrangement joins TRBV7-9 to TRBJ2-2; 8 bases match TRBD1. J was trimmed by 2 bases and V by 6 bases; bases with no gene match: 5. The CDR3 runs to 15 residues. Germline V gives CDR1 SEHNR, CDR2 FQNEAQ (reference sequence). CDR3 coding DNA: TGTGCCAGCAGGGGACAGGAATCAAACACCGGGGAGCTGTTTTTT. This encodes CASRGQESNTGELFF.

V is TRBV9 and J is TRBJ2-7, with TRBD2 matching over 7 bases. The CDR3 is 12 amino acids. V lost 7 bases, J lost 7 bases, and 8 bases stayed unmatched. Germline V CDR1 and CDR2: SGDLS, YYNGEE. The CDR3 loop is CASAGAGREQYF. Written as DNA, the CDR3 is TGTGCCAGCGCTGGAGCGGGGCGGGAGCAGTACTTC. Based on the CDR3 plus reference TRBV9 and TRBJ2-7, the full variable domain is DSGVTQTPKHLITATGQRVTLRCSPRSGDLSVYWYQQSLDQGLQFLIQYYNGEERAKGNILERFSAQQFPDLHSELNLSSLELGDSALYFCASAGAGREQYFGPGTRLTVT.

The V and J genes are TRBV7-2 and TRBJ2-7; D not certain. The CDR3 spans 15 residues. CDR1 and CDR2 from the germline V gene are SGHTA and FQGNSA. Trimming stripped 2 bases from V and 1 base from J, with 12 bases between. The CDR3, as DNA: TGTGCCAGCAGCTTACTTCTGGGCACATCCTACGAGCAGTACTTC. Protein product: CASSLLLGTSYEQYF.

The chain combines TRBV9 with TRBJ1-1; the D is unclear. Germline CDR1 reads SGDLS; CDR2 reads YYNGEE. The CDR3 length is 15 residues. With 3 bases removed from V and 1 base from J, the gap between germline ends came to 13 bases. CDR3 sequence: CASSAFVVENTEAFF. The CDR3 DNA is TGTGCCAGCAGCGCCTTTGTAGTTGAGAACACTGAAGCTTTCTTT.

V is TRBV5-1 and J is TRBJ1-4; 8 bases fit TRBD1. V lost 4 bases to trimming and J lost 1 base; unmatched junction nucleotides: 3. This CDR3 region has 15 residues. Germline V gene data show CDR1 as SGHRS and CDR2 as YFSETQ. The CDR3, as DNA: TGCGCCAGCAGCGTAACAGGGGGAACTAATGAAAAACTGTTTTTT. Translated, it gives CASSVTGGTNEKLFF.

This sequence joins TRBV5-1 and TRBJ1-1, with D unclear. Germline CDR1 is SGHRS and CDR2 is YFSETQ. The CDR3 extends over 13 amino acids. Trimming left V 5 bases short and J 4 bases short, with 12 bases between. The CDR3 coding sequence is TGCGCCAGCAGGAGTAGCTTGTCCACTGAAGCTTTCTTT. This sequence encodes CASRSSLSTEAFF.

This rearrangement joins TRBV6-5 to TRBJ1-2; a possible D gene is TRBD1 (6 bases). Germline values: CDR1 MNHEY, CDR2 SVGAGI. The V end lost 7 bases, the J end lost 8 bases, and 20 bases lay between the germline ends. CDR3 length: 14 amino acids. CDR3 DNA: TGTGCCAGCACCCTAGGGGGGGGCAGGGGCGGCTACACCTTC. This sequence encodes CASTLGGGRGGYTF.

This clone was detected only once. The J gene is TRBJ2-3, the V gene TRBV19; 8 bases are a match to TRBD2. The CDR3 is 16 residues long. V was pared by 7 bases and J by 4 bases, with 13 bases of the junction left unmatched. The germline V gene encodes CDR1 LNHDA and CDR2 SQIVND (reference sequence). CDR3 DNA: TGTGCCAGTACCTTGGCTGGCGGGGGGTTCGCAGATACGCAGTATTTT. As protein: CASTLAGGGFADTQYF.

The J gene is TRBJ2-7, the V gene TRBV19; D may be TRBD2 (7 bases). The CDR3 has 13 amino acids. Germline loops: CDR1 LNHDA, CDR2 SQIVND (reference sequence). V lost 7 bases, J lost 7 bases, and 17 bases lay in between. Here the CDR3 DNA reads TGTGCCAGTACCGAGGGGGGGGCGCGTGAGCAGTACTTC. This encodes CASTEGGAREQYF.

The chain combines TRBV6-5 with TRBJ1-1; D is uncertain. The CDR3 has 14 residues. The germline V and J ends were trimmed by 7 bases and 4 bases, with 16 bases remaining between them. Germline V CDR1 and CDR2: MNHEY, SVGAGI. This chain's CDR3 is CASIHLLMSTEAFF. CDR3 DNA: TGTGCCAGCATCCATTTATTAATGAGCACTGAAGCTTTCTTT.

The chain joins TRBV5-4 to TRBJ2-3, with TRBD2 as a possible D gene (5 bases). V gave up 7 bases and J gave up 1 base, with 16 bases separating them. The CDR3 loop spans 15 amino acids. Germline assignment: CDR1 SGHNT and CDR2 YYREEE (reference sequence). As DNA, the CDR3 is TGTGCCAGCGCCCCTAGCAGTCGTGGCACAGATACGCAGTATTTT. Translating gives CASAPSSRGTDTQYF.

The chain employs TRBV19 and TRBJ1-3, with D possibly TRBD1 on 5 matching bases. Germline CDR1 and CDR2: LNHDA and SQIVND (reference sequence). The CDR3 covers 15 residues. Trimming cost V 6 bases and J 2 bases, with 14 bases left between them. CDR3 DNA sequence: TGTGCCAGTAGCACCCCAGGGTGGGCTGGAAACACCATATATTTT. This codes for CASSTPGWAGNTIYF.

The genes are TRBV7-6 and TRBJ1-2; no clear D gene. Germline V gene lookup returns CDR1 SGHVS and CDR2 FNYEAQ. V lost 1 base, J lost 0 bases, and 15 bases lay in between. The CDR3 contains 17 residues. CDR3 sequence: CASSLGGILKANYGYTF. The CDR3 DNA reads TGTGCCAGCAGCTTAGGCGGAATACTGAAAGCTAACTATGGCTACACCTTC.

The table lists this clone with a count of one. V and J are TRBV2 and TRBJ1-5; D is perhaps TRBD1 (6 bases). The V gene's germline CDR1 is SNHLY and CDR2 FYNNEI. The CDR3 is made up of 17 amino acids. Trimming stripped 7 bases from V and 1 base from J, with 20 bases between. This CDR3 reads CASNPGQLGWSNQPQHF. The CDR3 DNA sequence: TGTGCCAGCAATCCCGGACAGCTCGGATGGAGCAATCAGCCCCAGCATTTT.

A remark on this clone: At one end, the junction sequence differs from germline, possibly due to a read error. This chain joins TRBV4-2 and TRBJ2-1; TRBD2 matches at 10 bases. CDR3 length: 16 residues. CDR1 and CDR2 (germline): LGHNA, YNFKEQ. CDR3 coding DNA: TGTGCCACCAGCCAACAGGCAAGCGGGGGGGGGAATGAGCAGTTCTTC. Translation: CATSQQASGGGNEQFF.

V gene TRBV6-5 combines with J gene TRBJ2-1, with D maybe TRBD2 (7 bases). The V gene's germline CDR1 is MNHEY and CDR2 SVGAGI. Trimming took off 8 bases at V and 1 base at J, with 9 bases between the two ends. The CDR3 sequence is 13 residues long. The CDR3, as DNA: TGTGCCAGCCGGGGGGCGTCCTACAATGAGCAGTTCTTC. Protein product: CASRGASYNEQFF.

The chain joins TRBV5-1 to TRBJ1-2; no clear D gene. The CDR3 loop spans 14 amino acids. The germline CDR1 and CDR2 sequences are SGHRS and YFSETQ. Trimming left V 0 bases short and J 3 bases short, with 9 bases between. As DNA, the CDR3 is TGCGCCAGCAGCTTGGATGGCGGAGACTATGGCTACACCTTC. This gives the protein CASSLDGGDYGYTF.

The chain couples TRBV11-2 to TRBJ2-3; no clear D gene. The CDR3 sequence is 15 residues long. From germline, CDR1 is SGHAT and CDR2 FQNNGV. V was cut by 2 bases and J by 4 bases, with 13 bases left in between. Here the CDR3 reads CASSLISSDSDTQYF. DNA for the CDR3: TGTGCCAGCAGCTTAATCTCGAGCGACTCAGATACGCAGTATTTT.

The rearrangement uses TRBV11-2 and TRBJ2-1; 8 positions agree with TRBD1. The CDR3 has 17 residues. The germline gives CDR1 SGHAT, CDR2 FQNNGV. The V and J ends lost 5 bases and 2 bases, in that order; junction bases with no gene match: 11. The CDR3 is CASSTRDRPSTYNEQFF. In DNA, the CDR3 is TGTGCCAGCAGCACTCGGGACAGGCCGAGCACCTACAATGAGCAGTTCTTC.

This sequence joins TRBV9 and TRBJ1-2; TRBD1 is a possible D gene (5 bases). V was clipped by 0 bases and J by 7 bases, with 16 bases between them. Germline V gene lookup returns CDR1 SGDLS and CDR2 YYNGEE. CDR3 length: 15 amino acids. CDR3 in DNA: TGTGCCAGCAGCGTAGAGCCCCAGGGTCGGGCTGGCTACACCTTC. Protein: CASSVEPQGRAGYTF.

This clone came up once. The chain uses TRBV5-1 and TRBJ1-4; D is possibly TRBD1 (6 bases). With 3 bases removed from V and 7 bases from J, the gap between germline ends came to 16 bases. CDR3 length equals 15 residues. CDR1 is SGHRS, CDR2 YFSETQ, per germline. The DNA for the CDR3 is TGCGCCAGCAGCTCCACTACAGGGCTTGGTGAAAAACTGTTTTTT. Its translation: CASSSTTGLGEKLFF. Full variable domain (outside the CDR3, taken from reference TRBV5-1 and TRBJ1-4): KAGVTQTPRYLIKTRGQQVTLSCSPISGHRSVSWYQQTPGQGLQFLFEYFSETQRNKGNFPGRFSGRQFSNSRSEMNVSTLELGDSALYLCASSSTTGLGEKLFFGSGTQLSVL.

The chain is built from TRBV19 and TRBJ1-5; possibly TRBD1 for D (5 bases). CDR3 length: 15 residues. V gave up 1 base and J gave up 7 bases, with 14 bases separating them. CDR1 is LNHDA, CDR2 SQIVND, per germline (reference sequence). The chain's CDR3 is CASSIVPPGKQPQHF. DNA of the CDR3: TGTGCCAGTAGTATAGTTCCTCCAGGGAAGCAGCCCCAGCATTTT.

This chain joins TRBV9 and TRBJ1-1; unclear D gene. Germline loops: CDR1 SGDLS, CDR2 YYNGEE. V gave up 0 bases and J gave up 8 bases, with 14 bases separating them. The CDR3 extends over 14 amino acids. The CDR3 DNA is TGTGCCAGCAGCGTAGCGGGTGCGGGGTTGGAAGCTTTCTTT. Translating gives CASSVAGAGLEAFF.

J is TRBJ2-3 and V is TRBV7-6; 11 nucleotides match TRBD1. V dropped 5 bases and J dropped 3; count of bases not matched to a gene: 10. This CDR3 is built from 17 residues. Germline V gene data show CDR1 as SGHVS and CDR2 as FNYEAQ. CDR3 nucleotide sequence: TGTGCCAGCAGCACCGCCCTAGGGACAGGGGGAACAGATACGCAGTATTTT. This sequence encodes CASSTALGTGGTDTQYF.